The next 30 T cell receptor beta chains were all read from a single sample in a study of blood T cells in healthy people across ages. A sample-barcoded 5' primer and a J-beta primer mix were used in a second PCR of roughly 6 to 11 cycles. TCRdb redid the calling of the 5' RACE reads with MiXCR, one entry per CDR3 protein. The sample holds hundreds of thousands of distinct CDR3 sequences; around two fifths are singletons and the top ten take roughly 18%. The specimen sequenced was blood. These receptors came from a man between 60 and 75 years old in good health.

This clonotype was counted once. A junction end diverges from the germline sequence, so it may reflect a read error. This sequence joins TRBV30 and TRBJ2-1; 7 bases line up with TRBD1. The CDR3 is made up of 11 amino acids. Germline CDR1 GTSNPN, CDR2 SVGIG (reference sequence). The CDR3 is CAGSGWDRQFF. In nucleotides, the CDR3 is TGTGCCGGGAGTGGATGGGACAGGCAGTTCTTC.

The chain recombines TRBV18 with TRBJ1-1; 10 bases are shared with TRBD1. The CDR3 totals 18 residues. From germline, CDR1 is KGHSH and CDR2 LQKENI. V lost 3 bases and J lost 0; bases outside the gene matches: 10. Here the CDR3 reads CASSPGATGGSLNTEAFF. The CDR3 bases are TGTGCCAGCTCACCCGGGGCGACAGGGGGCTCGTTGAACACTGAAGCTTTCTTT.

This clonotype was seen a handful of times. J is TRBJ1-2 and V is TRBV11-3; 11 bases align to TRBD1. The CDR3 is 14 amino acids. The V gene's germline CDR1 is SGHNT and CDR2 YENEEA. V trimming: 5 bases; J trimming: 8 bases; junction bases outside the gene matches: 7. CDR3 in amino acids: CASSGGQGADGYTF. CDR3 nucleotide sequence: TGTGCCAGCAGCGGAGGACAGGGGGCGGACGGCTACACCTTC.

This clonotype was seen only a few times. The chain is built from TRBV29-1 and TRBJ2-3; the D call may be TRBD1 or TRBD2 (5 bases each). Trimming left V 4 bases short and J 1 base short, with 9 bases between. Per the germline V gene, CDR1 is SQVTM and CDR2 is ANQGSEA. The CDR3 is 13 amino acids. The CDR3 loop reads CSVGGYGTDTQYF. The CDR3 bases are TGCAGCGTTGGGGGGTATGGCACAGATACGCAGTATTTT.

V and J are TRBV25-1 and TRBJ2-1; 10 nucleotides align to TRBD1. V was pared by 4 bases and J by 3 bases, with 3 bases of the junction left unmatched. The CDR3 has 15 amino acids. Germline V gene sequence: CDR1 MGHDK, CDR2 SYGVNS. DNA for the CDR3: TGTGCCAGCAGTGGTCGGGACAGGGGCTACAATGAGCAGTTCTTC. Its translation is CASSGRDRGYNEQFF.

The chain has TRBV7-2 and TRBJ2-7, with TRBD2 identical over 8 bases. The germline gives CDR1 SGHTA, CDR2 FQGNSA. Losses at the gene ends were 1 base for V and 3 bases for J; bases not matched to a gene: 5. The CDR3 has 15 residues. CDR3 protein: CASSLGSGGDYEQYF. CDR3 nucleotides: TGTGCCAGCAGCTTAGGGTCCGGGGGGGACTACGAGCAGTACTTC. Looking up the rest from reference TRBV7-2 and TRBJ2-7 gives the full variable domain: GAGVSQSPSNKVTEKGKDVELRCDPISGHTALYWYRQSLGQGLEFLIYFQGNSAPDKSGLPSDRFSAERTGGSVSTLTIQRTQQEDSAVYLCASSLGSGGDYEQYFGPGTRLTVT.

CDR3 region: CSTYEQYF. The CDR3 DNA reads as TGCAGTACATACGAGCAGTACTTC. The V gene is TRBV20-1, the J gene TRBJ2-7; no clear D. V shed 8 bases and J shed 4 bases, with 3 bases lying between them. The CDR3 spans 8 residues. In germline, CDR1 is DFQATT, CDR2 SNEGSKA (reference sequence).

The CDR3 region has the DNA TGTGCCACCAGCAGAGATCTAGGGACGAGGGCCGGGACCCAGTACTTC. This encodes CATSRDLGTRAGTQYF. The chain is built from TRBV15 and TRBJ2-5, with D perhaps given as TRBD1 or TRBD2 (5 bases each). Germline CDR1 reads LNHNV; CDR2 reads YYDKDF (reference sequence). This CDR3 has 16 amino acids. The V end was cut by 0 bases, the J end by 7 bases, with 18 bases between.

This clonotype was counted ten times or more. J is TRBJ2-7 and V is TRBV9; 11 bases are shared with TRBD2. V shed 3 bases and J 6 bases; nucleotides not matched to a gene: 2. The CDR3 contains 13 residues. CDR1 is SGDLS and CDR2 is YYNGEE in the germline V gene. In DNA, the CDR3 is TGTGCCAGCAGCGGCGGGACTAGCGGCGAGCAGTACTTC. Its protein product is CASSGGTSGEQYF.

This clonotype was found a few times. The chain links TRBV20-1 to TRBJ2-1; 10 positions agree with TRBD1. Germline V gene sequence: CDR1 DFQATT, CDR2 SNEGSKA (reference sequence). This CDR3 spans 14 amino acids. With V trimmed by 5 bases and J by 8 bases, 9 bases remained unmatched. The CDR3 DNA sequence: TGCAGTGCTGTTCCGGGACAGGGGAAGTATGAGCAGTTCTTC. Translating it yields CSAVPGQGKYEQFF.

This clonotype showed up just a few times. This CDR3 is CSVAGLAGSYNEQFF. As DNA, the CDR3 is TGCAGCGTTGCGGGACTAGCGGGCAGCTACAATGAGCAGTTCTTC. V is TRBV29-1 and J is TRBJ2-1, with 12 bases lining up with TRBD2. Per germline, CDR1 SQVTM and CDR2 ANQGSEA. With 4 bases clipped from V and 3 bases from J, the junction kept 4 bases outside the gene matches. The CDR3 covers 15 residues.

This clonotype was detected only a few times. V gene TRBV5-6 combines with J gene TRBJ2-5, with 8 bases identical to TRBD2. There are 15 residues in the CDR3. After removal of 0 bases from V and 0 bases from J, the junction contained 1 base not matched to a gene. CDR1 and CDR2 (germline): SGHDT, YYEEEE. CDR3 loop: CASSLGGGNQETQYF. The CDR3 DNA is TGTGCCAGCAGCTTGGGCGGGGGGAACCAAGAGACCCAGTACTTC.

This clonotype was counted only a few times. CDR3 sequence (DNA): TGTGCCACCAGTGATTCCCGGACAGCCGCCTCGTCCTCATATGGCTACACCTTC. Translated: CATSDSRTAASSSYGYTF. The chain links TRBV24-1 to TRBJ1-2, with D perhaps matching TRBD1 (6 bases). Germline CDR1 reads KGHDR; CDR2 reads SFDVKD. V was clipped by 2 bases and J by 5 bases, with 23 bases between them. This CDR3 spans 18 amino acids.

Only a few counts were recorded for this clonotype. The rearrangement links TRBV9 to TRBJ2-5, with TRBD2 matching over 8 bases. This CDR3 spans 15 amino acids. V lost 4 bases and J lost 5; bases outside the gene matches: 10. Germline lookup yields CDR1 SGDLS and CDR2 YYNGEE. The CDR3 nucleotides are TGTGCCAGCAGCACCCGTAGCGGGGCGGGTGAGACCCAGTACTTC. It is translated as CASSTRSGAGETQYF.

The V call is TRBV18, the J call TRBJ2-3; 8 bases are shared with TRBD2. After removal of 3 bases from V and 6 bases from J, the junction contained 17 bases not matched to a gene. The length of the CDR3 is 18 residues. CDR1 KGHSH and CDR2 LQKENI come from the germline V gene. CDR3 protein: CASSPTLAGGSALDTQYF. For the CDR3, the DNA is TGTGCCAGCTCACCGACCTTGGCGGGGGGTTCCGCGTTGGATACGCAGTATTTT.

The chain employs TRBV7-2 and TRBJ2-7; D is unclear. Germline-derived CDR1 and CDR2 are SGHTA and FQGNSA. Trimming pared 5 bases from V and 3 bases from J, leaving 14 bases between. The CDR3 has 14 amino acids. The DNA of the CDR3 is TGTGCCAGCAGCCTCCCCGGAGTGGGCTACGAGCAGTACTTC. Encoded protein: CASSLPGVGYEQYF.

The V and J genes are TRBV5-1 and TRBJ2-1; D is possibly TRBD2 (6 bases). Looked up from germline, CDR1 is SGHRS and CDR2 is YFSETQ. CDR3 size: 16 residues. The ends were cut back, 4 bases at V and 6 bases at J, with 20 bases in the middle. CDR3 nucleotides: TGCGCCAGCAGCCTACCAGGTAGCGGCCCAGCCAATGAGCAGTTCTTC. This codes for CASSLPGSGPANEQFF.

This clonotype was seen only a few times. The rearrangement links TRBV20-1 to TRBJ1-6, with 7 nucleotides matching TRBD1. The CDR3 contains 13 residues. Germline V CDR1 and CDR2: DFQATT, SNEGSKA (reference sequence). V was pared by 3 bases and J by 14 bases, with 10 bases of the junction left unmatched. The CDR3 DNA follows: TGCAGTGCTAGCAGGACAGGCGCACCCACCCTCCACTTT. It translates to CSASRTGAPTLHF.

This rearrangement joins TRBV28 to TRBJ1-1, with 7 bases matching TRBD1. This CDR3 comprises 15 residues. V dropped 5 bases and J dropped 5; count of bases not matched to a gene: 11. Germline CDR1 MDHEN, CDR2 SYDVKM. Written as DNA, the CDR3 is TGTGCCAGCAGTCCCTCGACAGGGAGCCTTACTGAAGCTTTCTTT. As protein: CASSPSTGSLTEAFF.

This clonotype was observed a few times. V gene TRBV4-3 combines with J gene TRBJ2-3; TRBD1 agrees at 11 bases. The germline gives CDR1 LGHNA, CDR2 YSLEER. The V gene end was trimmed by 4 bases and the J gene end by 2 bases; junction bases not matched to a gene: 14. CDR3 length: 19 amino acids. The CDR3 bases are TGCGCCAGCAGCCGGCGCTTGTTCCCGGGACAGGGGGACACAGATACGCAGTATTTT. Protein: CASSRRLFPGQGDTDTQYF.

This chain connects TRBV18 to TRBJ2-1; D possibly corresponds to TRBD1 (6 bases). V was pared by 4 bases and J by 8 bases, with 12 bases between. The CDR3 is made up of 13 amino acids. CDR1 KGHSH and CDR2 LQKENI come from the germline V gene. In nucleotides, the CDR3 is TGTGCCAGCTCACGGGGGCCGAGCGATGAGCAGTTCTTC. Translating gives CASSRGPSDEQFF.

This clonotype has just a few counts. The chain couples TRBV20-1 to TRBJ1-5, with unresolved D. The CDR3 length is 12 residues. Germline-derived CDR1 and CDR2 are DFQATT and SNEGSKA (reference sequence). Trimming stripped 3 bases from V and 3 bases from J, with 6 bases between. This CDR3 is CSASRNNQPQHF. The CDR3 DNA follows: TGCAGTGCTAGCCGCAACAATCAGCCCCAGCATTTT.

The CDR3 spells CASSFQLGSSYEQYF. The CDR3 DNA sequence: TGTGCCAGCAGTTTCCAACTGGGGAGCTCCTACGAGCAGTACTTC. The V gene is TRBV7-2, the J gene TRBJ2-7, with a possible D match to TRBD2 (5 bases). The CDR3 has 15 residues. Germline CDR1 SGHTA, CDR2 FQGNSA. Trimming stripped 6 bases from V and 0 bases from J, with 15 bases between.

This clonotype was counted between two and nine times. V and J are TRBV20-1 and TRBJ1-2; D unresolved. Trimming took 0 bases from V and 4 from J, leaving 15 bases between them. The germline V gene encodes CDR1 DFQATT and CDR2 SNEGSKA (reference sequence). The CDR3 loop spans 15 amino acids. The CDR3 DNA reads as TGCAGTGCTAGAGACCGCGTCACGGGATCCTATGGCTACACCTTC. It translates to CSARDRVTGSYGYTF.

The V call is TRBV20-1, the J call TRBJ2-7, with TRBD1 identical over 10 bases. Gene TRBJ2-1 matches the end of the DNA better, so the J call may be wrong. The germline V gene has CDR1 DFQATT and CDR2 SNEGSKA (reference sequence). The CDR3 length is 14 residues. As DNA, the CDR3 is TGCAGTGCTACCTTGGGGACAGGGGACTACGAGCAGTTCTTC. Protein product: CSATLGTGDYEQFF.

The chain employs TRBV5-6 and TRBJ1-2; 9 nucleotides line up with TRBD1. With 5 bases clipped from V and 4 bases from J, the junction kept 9 bases outside the gene matches. CDR1 is SGHDT and CDR2 is YYEEEE in the germline V gene. The CDR3 contains 15 residues. CDR3 region: CASRLQQGAIYGYTF. DNA for the CDR3: TGTGCCAGCAGACTACAACAGGGGGCGATCTATGGCTACACCTTC.

This chain links TRBV2 with TRBJ1-4; D is unclear. V lost 5 bases and J 0 bases, leaving 10 bases between the germline ends. The CDR3 loop spans 15 amino acids. Per germline, CDR1 SNHLY and CDR2 FYNNEI. Here the CDR3 reads CASSFDGPTNEKLFF. CDR3 in DNA: TGTGCCAGCAGTTTCGACGGTCCAACTAATGAAAAACTGTTTTTT.

This clonotype was counted between two and nine times. The chain has TRBV3-1 and TRBJ2-7, with a tentative D call TRBD2 (6 bases). V was trimmed by 0 bases and J by 6 bases, leaving 12 bases between them. This CDR3 has 14 amino acids. Germline values: CDR1 LGHDT, CDR2 YNNKEL (reference sequence). Written as DNA, the CDR3 is TGTGCCAGCAGCCAAGACCCGGGACTGAGCGAGCAGTACTTC. Translating it yields CASSQDPGLSEQYF.

The chain employs TRBV2 and TRBJ1-5; D is undetermined. Germline loops: CDR1 SNHLY, CDR2 FYNNEI. The CDR3 consists of 12 residues. The germline V and J ends were trimmed by 3 bases and 6 bases, with 6 bases remaining between them. CDR3 coding DNA: TGTGCCAGCAGTGAGGGTCCTCAGCCCCAGCATTTT. Its translation: CASSEGPQPQHF.

V and J are TRBV7-2 and TRBJ2-7; D possibly corresponds to TRBD2 (7 bases). The last part of the DNA fits TRBJ2-5 better; the J call may be wrong. The CDR3 length is 17 residues. CDR1 and CDR2 from the germline V gene are SGHTA and FQGNSA. CDR3 amino acids: CASSLAFAGANGETQYF. CDR3 nucleotide sequence: TGTGCCAGCAGCTTAGCGTTTGCGGGGGCAAATGGAGAGACCCAGTACTTC.